This entry features one TCR beta chain sequence. This sample is part of a study of blood T cell repertoires in COVID-19. Across the study: Samples came from the United States, Italy and Spain, spanning acute and convalescent COVID-19. The cDNA or gDNA used as material had been derived from T cells, B-cell-depleted T cells, or PBMCs.

Original processing notes: Reference gene primer amplification gave estimated nucleated cell counts. Measured with immunoSEQ multiplex PCR; TCRdb has only the in-frame clones, and not every one. The V and J calls and clone size are taken from that table; D and trimming were inferred from the DNA. The sample yields some 220,000 clones, 85% seen once. Per the germline V gene, CDR1 is SEHNR and CDR2 is FQNEAQ (reference sequence). Trimming left V 1 base short and J 0 bases short, with 13 bases between. This CDR3 contains 17 residues. Sequenced sample: peripheral blood. V is TRBV7-9 and J is TRBJ2-1; no firm D call. The receptor was derived from a man between 50 and 59 years old who had recovered from COVID-19. CDR3 in amino acids: CASSLVVAVSSYNEQFF. Here the CDR3 DNA reads TGTGCCAGCAGCTTAGTAGTTGCGGTGAGCTCCTACAATGAGCAGTTCTTC.